A selection of T cell receptor beta chains follows, all from one sample in a study of radiation and T cells in renal cell carcinoma. Profiled with immunoSEQ multiplex PCR; TCRdb holds only in-frame clones, not every one. The sample contains 150,000 or so clones, roughly 85% of which appear only once. The sequencing here drew on blood, taken from a patient whose treatment included radiotherapy and nephrectomy. The receptors originated from a woman in her fifties or sixties with renal cell carcinoma. Each CDR3 is given with its conserved first and last residue. D genes are given only for firm matches. Expanded clones are given a class, and other clones once, few, many or no size at all.

j_call v_call clone_size d_call cdr3_aa
TRBJ2-6 TRBV2 few NA CASSRSGANVLTF
TRBJ2-7 TRBV9 once NA CASSVDSYEQYF
TRBJ2-7 TRBV13 few NA CASSPSENYEQYF
TRBJ2-3 TRBV7-2 NA NA CASSSGQRVTDTQYF
TRBJ1-5 TRBV19 NA TRBD1 CASSIGTRTGGPHF
TRBJ1-4 TRBV5-1 once NA CASSFGTPEKLFF
TRBJ2-3 TRBV6-5 NA NA CASRSSTDTQYF
TRBJ1-3 TRBV14 NA NA CASSQVRNTIYF
TRBJ2-7 TRBV6-1 once NA CASSVGGRPYEQYF
TRBJ2-5 TRBV7-6 NA NA CASSPDDRSKTQYF